These 20 T cell receptor beta chains share one sample of origin, sequenced in a study of cytomegalovirus exposure and HLA in healthy donors. The PCR was carried out with 60 Vbeta primers and 13 Jbeta primers. The assay was immunoSEQ multiplex PCR, and TCRdb's table has in-frame clones only and misses some. The table shows 30,000 to 45,000 clones, with around 53% occurring only once. Sequencing used PBMCs. The receptors were gathered from a woman aged 40 to 49 in good health and CMV-seropositive.

The chain has TRBV29-1 and TRBJ1-2, with 9 bases that match TRBD1. V was pared by 1 base and J by 8 bases, with 8 bases of the junction left unmatched. Germline CDR1 and CDR2: SQVTM and ANQGSEA. This CDR3 has 14 residues. As DNA, the CDR3 is TGCAGCGTTGAAGTGACAGGGGGGGCACAAGGCTACACCTTC. Protein product: CSVEVTGGAQGYTF.

The V and J genes are TRBV2 and TRBJ1-3; D unclear. There are 15 residues in the CDR3. Looked up from germline, CDR1 is SNHLY and CDR2 is FYNNEI. The ends were cut back, 6 bases at V and 0 bases at J, with 12 bases in the middle. The CDR3: CASRLTVNSGNTIYF. The CDR3 DNA follows: TGTGCCAGCAGGCTTACTGTTAACTCTGGAAACACCATATATTTT.

In this sample, this clone turned up a few times. J is TRBJ1-1 and V is TRBV19, with a tentative D call TRBD1 (5 bases). The germline V gene encodes CDR1 LNHDA and CDR2 SQIVND (reference sequence). The V and J ends lost 2 bases and 3 bases respectively, with 10 bases between them. CDR3 size: 14 residues. CDR3 in DNA: TGTGCCAGTAGTATATTCGACAGAGACACTGAAGCTTTCTTT. Protein product: CASSIFDRDTEAFF.

This clone was counted only a few times. The chain is built from TRBV4-1 and TRBJ1-2; perhaps TRBD1 as D (6 bases). The CDR3 extends over 14 amino acids. The germline V gene has CDR1 MGHRA and CDR2 YSYEKL. The V end lost 3 bases, the J end lost 3 bases, and 11 bases lay between the germline ends. The CDR3, as DNA: TGCGCCAGCAGCCAGGCAGGGGTCGACTATGGCTACACCTTC. Its protein product is CASSQAGVDYGYTF.

The chain combines TRBV5-1 with TRBJ2-7, with TRBD1 matching over 9 bases. Germline CDR1 and CDR2: SGHRS and YFSETQ. The CDR3 is made up of 16 amino acids. Trimming removed 2 bases from V and 6 bases from J; junction bases left unmatched: 12. CDR3 amino acids: CASSLPTGGASVEQYF. CDR3 DNA sequence: TGCGCCAGCAGCTTACCCACAGGGGGCGCCTCGGTCGAGCAGTACTTC.

The chain carries TRBV5-4 and TRBJ2-2; 8 bases are a match to TRBD2. The CDR3 length is 16 residues. With V trimmed by 4 bases and J by 4 bases, 9 bases remained unmatched. The germline gives CDR1 SGHNT, CDR2 YYREEE (reference sequence). CDR3 DNA sequence: TGTGCCAGCAGCGAGCCAAGCGGGGGCCTCACCGGGGAGCTGTTTTTT. It yields the protein CASSEPSGGLTGELFF.

The CDR3 bases are TGTGCCAGCAGCTTGAAAGGGGGAAATGAAGCTTTCTTT. This translates into CASSLKGGNEAFF. The chain couples TRBV5-6 to TRBJ1-1; possible D gene TRBD1, 6 bases. V lost 1 base, J lost 7 bases, and 11 bases lay in between. Germline V gene data show CDR1 as SGHDT and CDR2 as YYEEEE. This CDR3 region has 13 residues.

The genes are TRBV5-4 and TRBJ2-7; maybe TRBD1 (5 bases). The CDR3 totals 15 residues. Germline CDR1 SGHNT, CDR2 YYREEE (reference sequence). V was trimmed by 0 bases and J by 2 bases, leaving 12 bases between them. The CDR3 region is CASSLEAGHPYEQYF. The DNA for the CDR3 is TGTGCCAGCAGCTTGGAGGCAGGACATCCCTACGAGCAGTACTTC.

The sample holds a few counts of this clone. The V call is TRBV15, the J call TRBJ2-7; 9 bases align to TRBD1. The CDR3 loop spans 17 amino acids. The germline V gene encodes CDR1 LNHNV and CDR2 YYDKDF (reference sequence). V trimming: 0 bases; J trimming: 5 bases; junction bases outside the gene matches: 11. CDR3 sequence (DNA): TGTGCCACCAGCAGAGAGGCCCCGGGACAGGGTGTCCACGAGCAGTACTTC. This encodes CATSREAPGQGVHEQYF.

The CDR3 reads CASSPASGGGETQYF. In DNA, the CDR3 is TGCGCCAGCAGCCCGGCTAGCGGGGGGGGAGAGACCCAGTACTTC. The chain couples TRBV5-1 to TRBJ2-5, with 12 bases identical to TRBD2. CDR3 length: 15 residues. The germline CDR1 and CDR2 sequences are SGHRS and YFSETQ. V lost 4 bases and J lost 4; bases outside the gene matches: 5.

V is TRBV2 and J is TRBJ2-6; D possibly corresponds to TRBD1 (5 bases). V was clipped by 1 base and J by 2 bases, with 9 bases between them. The CDR3 consists of 16 residues. The germline gives CDR1 SNHLY, CDR2 FYNNEI. The CDR3 is CASSEEGRAGANVLTF. The CDR3, as DNA: TGTGCCAGCAGTGAAGAGGGCAGGGCTGGGGCCAACGTCCTGACTTTC.

This clone appeared once. This rearrangement joins TRBV10-3 to TRBJ2-1, with 10 bases that match TRBD2. With V trimmed by 3 bases and J by 0 bases, 5 bases remained unmatched. The CDR3 length is 17 residues. Per the germline V gene, CDR1 is ENHRY and CDR2 is SYGVKD. The CDR3 DNA reads as TGTGCCATCAGTGAAGCGGGACTAGCGAGCTCCTACAATGAGCAGTTCTTC. Translated: CAISEAGLASSYNEQFF.

The chain has TRBV29-1 and TRBJ2-7; 8 nucleotides align to TRBD1. V lost 7 bases and J lost 2; bases outside the gene matches: 7. The CDR3 consists of 13 residues. The V gene's germline CDR1 is SQVTM and CDR2 ANQGSEA. The CDR3 coding sequence is TGCAGCGCCCAGACAGGGGAGCCCTACGAGCAGTACTTC. Translated: CSAQTGEPYEQYF.

The chain carries TRBV5-1 and TRBJ2-7; TRBD2 might be the D (6 bases). The CDR3 sequence is 13 residues long. Trimming stripped 4 bases from V and 7 bases from J, with 15 bases between. The germline V gene has CDR1 SGHRS and CDR2 YFSETQ. CDR3 DNA: TGCGCCAGCAGCACCACCACCGGGGGAGAGCAGTACTTC. Amino acids: CASSTTTGGEQYF.

This clone was detected only a few times. The gene calls are TRBV10-1 and TRBJ2-5, with D tentatively TRBD2 (5 bases). Trimming stripped 4 bases from V and 7 bases from J, with 13 bases between. The CDR3 has 13 residues. Germline V lookup: CDR1 WNHNN, CDR2 SYGVQD (reference sequence). The CDR3 DNA follows: TGCGCCAGCAGTGGCGACCGCCGGGGGACCCAGTACTTC. Its translation is CASSGDRRGTQYF.

This clone was found a few times. The CDR3 here is CSVETGVRPEAFF. The CDR3 DNA is TGCAGCGTTGAGACGGGAGTTAGGCCTGAAGCTTTCTTT. J is TRBJ1-1 and V is TRBV29-1; no firm D call. CDR1 SQVTM and CDR2 ANQGSEA come from the germline V gene. The V and J ends lost 3 bases and 6 bases respectively, with 14 bases between them. The CDR3 extends over 13 amino acids.

This clone was recorded a few times. V gene TRBV9 combines with J gene TRBJ1-2; D might be TRBD1 (6 bases). V was clipped by 3 bases and J by 4 bases, with 16 bases between them. Germline V gives CDR1 SGDLS, CDR2 YYNGEE. CDR3 length equals 15 residues. Here the CDR3 reads CASSAHRAESYGYTF. The CDR3 region has the DNA TGTGCCAGCAGCGCCCACAGGGCAGAATCCTATGGCTACACCTTC. Full variable domain (remainder filled in from reference TRBV9 and TRBJ1-2): DSGVTQTPKHLITATGQRVTLRCSPRSGDLSVYWYQQSLDQGLQFLIQYYNGEERAKGNILERFSAQQFPDLHSELNLSSLELGDSALYFCASSAHRAESYGYTFGSGTRLTVV.

Relative to its sample, this clone is medium-sized. V is TRBV5-8 and J is TRBJ1-5, with D possibly matching TRBD1 (5 bases). Trimming took off 2 bases at V and 4 bases at J, with 10 bases between the two ends. From germline, CDR1 is SGHTS and CDR2 YDEGEE. This CDR3 region has 14 residues. The CDR3 protein is CASSLGQANQPQHF. In nucleotides, the CDR3 is TGTGCCAGCAGCTTAGGACAAGCTAATCAGCCCCAGCATTTT.

V usage is TRBV9 and J usage is TRBJ1-1, with D tentatively TRBD1 (5 bases). With 4 bases removed from V and 6 bases from J, the gap between germline ends came to 16 bases. The length of the CDR3 is 14 residues. Germline CDR1 and CDR2: SGDLS and YYNGEE. The CDR3 spells CASSPGGIPAEAFF. The CDR3 DNA is TGTGCCAGCAGCCCCGGGGGGATTCCCGCTGAAGCTTTCTTT.

The chain couples TRBV10-3 to TRBJ1-2; D uncertain. CDR1 ENHRY and CDR2 SYGVKD come from the germline V gene. The germline V and J ends were trimmed by 8 bases and 14 bases, with 21 bases remaining between them. The CDR3 covers 12 residues. CDR3: CAIQDGLTAKTF. In DNA, the CDR3 is TGTGCCATCCAGGACGGACTGACGGCTAAGACCTTC.